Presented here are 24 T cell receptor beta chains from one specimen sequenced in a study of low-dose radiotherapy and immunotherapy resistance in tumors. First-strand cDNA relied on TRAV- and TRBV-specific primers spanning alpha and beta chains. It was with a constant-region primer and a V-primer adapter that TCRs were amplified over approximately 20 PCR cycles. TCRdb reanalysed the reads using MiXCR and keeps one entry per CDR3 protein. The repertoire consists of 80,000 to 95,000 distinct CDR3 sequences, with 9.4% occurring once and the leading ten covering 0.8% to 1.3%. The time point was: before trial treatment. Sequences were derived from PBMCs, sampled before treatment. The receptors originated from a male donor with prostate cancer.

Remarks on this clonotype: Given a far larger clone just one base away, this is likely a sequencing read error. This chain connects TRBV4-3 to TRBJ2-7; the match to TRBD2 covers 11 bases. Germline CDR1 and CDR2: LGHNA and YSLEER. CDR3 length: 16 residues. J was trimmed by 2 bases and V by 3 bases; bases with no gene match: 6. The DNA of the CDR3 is TGCGCCAGCAGCCAGGAAACGGGACTAGCGGCCTACGAGCAGTACTTC. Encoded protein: CASSQETGLAAYEQYF.

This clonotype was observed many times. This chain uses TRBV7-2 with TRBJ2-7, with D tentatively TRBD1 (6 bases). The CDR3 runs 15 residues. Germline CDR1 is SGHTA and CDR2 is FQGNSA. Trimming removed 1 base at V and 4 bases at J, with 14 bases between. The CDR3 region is CASSLDFGGHYEQYF. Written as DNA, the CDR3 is TGTGCCAGCAGCTTAGATTTTGGGGGACATTACGAGCAGTACTTC.

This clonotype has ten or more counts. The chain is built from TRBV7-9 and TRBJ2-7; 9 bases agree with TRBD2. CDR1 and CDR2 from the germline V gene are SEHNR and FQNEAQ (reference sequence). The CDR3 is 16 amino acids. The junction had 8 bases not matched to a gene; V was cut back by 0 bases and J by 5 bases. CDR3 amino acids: CASSLASSGTYNEQYF. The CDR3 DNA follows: TGTGCCAGCAGCTTAGCTTCTAGCGGGACATACAACGAGCAGTACTTC.

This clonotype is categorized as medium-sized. CDR3 coding DNA: TGCGCCAGCAGCTTGGAAGTTTCGAGCGTCAATGAGCAGTTCTTC. This translates into CASSLEVSSVNEQFF. The chain couples TRBV5-1 to TRBJ2-1; no firm D call. Trimming took off 0 bases at V and 6 bases at J, with 13 bases between the two ends. This CDR3 region has 15 residues. Per germline, CDR1 SGHRS and CDR2 YFSETQ.

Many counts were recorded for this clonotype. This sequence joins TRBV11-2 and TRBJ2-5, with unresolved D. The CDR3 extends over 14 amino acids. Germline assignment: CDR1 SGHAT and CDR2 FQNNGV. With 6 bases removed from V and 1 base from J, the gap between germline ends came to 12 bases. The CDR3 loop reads CASRQAPFQETQYF. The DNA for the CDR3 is TGTGCCAGCAGGCAGGCGCCCTTCCAAGAGACCCAGTACTTC.

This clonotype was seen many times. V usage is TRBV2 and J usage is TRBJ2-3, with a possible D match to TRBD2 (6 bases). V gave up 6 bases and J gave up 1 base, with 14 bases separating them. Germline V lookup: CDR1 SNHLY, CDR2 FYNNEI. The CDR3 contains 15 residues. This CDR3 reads CASRQGGIGTDTQYF. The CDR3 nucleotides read TGTGCCAGCAGGCAAGGCGGGATAGGCACAGATACGCAGTATTTT.

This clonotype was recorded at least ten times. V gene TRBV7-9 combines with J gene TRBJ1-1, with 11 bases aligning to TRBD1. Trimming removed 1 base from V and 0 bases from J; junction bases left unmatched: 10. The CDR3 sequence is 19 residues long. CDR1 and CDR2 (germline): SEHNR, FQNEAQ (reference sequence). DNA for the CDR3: TGTGCCAGCAGCTTAGTTGCCGGGACAGGGGGGCCTATGAACACTGAAGCTTTCTTT. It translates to CASSLVAGTGGPMNTEAFF.

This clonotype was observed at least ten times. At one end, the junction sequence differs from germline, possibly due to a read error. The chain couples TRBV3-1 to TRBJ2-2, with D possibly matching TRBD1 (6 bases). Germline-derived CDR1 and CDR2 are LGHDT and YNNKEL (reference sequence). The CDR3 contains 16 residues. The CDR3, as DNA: TGTGCCAGCACCCAATCAAAGGGGGCGAACACCGGGGAGCTGTTTTTT. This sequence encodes CASTQSKGANTGELFF. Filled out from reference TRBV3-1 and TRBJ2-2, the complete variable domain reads DTAVSQTPKYLVTQMGNDKSIKCEQNLGHDTMYWYKQDSKKFLKIMFSYNNKELIINETVPNRFSPKSPDKAHLNLHINSLELGDSAVYFCASTQSKGANTGELFFGEGSRLTVL.

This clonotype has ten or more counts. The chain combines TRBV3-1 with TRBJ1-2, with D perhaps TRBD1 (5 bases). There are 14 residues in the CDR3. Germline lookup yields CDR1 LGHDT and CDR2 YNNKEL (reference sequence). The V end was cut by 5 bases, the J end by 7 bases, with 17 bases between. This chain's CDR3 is CASSDGQPRAGYTF. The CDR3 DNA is TGTGCCAGCAGCGATGGACAACCAAGAGCTGGCTACACCTTC.

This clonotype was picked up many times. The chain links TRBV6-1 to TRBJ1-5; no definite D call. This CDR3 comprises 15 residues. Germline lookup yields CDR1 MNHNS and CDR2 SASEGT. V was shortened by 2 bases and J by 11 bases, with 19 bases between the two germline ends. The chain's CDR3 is CASSENEMLIQAQHF. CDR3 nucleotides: TGTGCCAGCAGTGAAAACGAGATGTTAATACAAGCCCAGCATTTT.

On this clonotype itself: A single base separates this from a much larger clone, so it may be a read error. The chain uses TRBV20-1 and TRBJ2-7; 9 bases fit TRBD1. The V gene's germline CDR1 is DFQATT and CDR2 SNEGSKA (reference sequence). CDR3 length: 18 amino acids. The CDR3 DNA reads TGCGGTGCTAGAGATCCTTTTTCGAGGACAGGGGTAGGGTACGAGCAGTACTTC. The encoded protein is CGARDPFSRTGVGYEQYF.

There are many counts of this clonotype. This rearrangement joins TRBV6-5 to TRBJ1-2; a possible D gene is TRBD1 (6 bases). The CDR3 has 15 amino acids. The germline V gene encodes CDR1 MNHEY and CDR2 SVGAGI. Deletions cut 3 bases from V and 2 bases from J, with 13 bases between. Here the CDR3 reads CASSYLRGANYGYTF. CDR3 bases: TGTGCCAGCAGTTATTTAAGGGGGGCGAACTATGGCTACACCTTC.

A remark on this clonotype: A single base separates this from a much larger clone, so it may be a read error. Written as DNA, the CDR3 is TGTGCCAGCAGCTTATTATATCCGGCTAGCGGGAGGAATAGCGATGAGCAGTACTTC. Translation: CASSLLYPASGRNSDEQYF. The rearrangement links TRBV5-3 to TRBJ2-7; 11 nucleotides agree with TRBD2. TRBV5-3 is given ORF status, its function remaining uncertain. The CDR3 length is 19 residues.

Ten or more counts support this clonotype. DNA for the CDR3: TGTGCCAGCAGTACCATCTCCGAGGGACGCTCCTACGAGCAGTACTTC. Protein sequence: CASSTISEGRSYEQYF. The J gene is TRBJ2-7, the V gene TRBV6-8; D is possibly TRBD1 or TRBD2 (5 bases each). V was pared by 5 bases and J by 0 bases, with 17 bases between. Germline V gene data show CDR1 as MNHGY and CDR2 as SAAAGT. This CDR3 contains 16 residues.

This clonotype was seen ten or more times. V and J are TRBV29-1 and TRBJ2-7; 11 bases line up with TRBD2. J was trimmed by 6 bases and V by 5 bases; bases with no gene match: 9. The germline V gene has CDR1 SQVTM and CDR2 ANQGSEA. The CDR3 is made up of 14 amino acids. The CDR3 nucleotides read TGCAGCGTTTCCCTGACTAGCGGGATTGGCGAGCAGTACTTC. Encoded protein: CSVSLTSGIGEQYF.

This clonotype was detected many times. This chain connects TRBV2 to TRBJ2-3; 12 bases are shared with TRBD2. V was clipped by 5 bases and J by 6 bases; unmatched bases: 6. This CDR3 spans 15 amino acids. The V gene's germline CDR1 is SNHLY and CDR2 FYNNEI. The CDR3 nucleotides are TGTGCCAGCAGTTATCTAGCGGGAGGGATGGATACGCAGTATTTT. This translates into CASSYLAGGMDTQYF.

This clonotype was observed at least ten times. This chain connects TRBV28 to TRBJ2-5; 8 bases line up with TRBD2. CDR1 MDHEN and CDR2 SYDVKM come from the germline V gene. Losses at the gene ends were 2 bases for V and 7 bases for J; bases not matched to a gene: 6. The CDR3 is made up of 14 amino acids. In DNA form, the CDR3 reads TGTGCCAGCAGTTTAGCTTTAGGGACTAGGACCCAGTACTTC. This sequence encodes CASSLALGTRTQYF.

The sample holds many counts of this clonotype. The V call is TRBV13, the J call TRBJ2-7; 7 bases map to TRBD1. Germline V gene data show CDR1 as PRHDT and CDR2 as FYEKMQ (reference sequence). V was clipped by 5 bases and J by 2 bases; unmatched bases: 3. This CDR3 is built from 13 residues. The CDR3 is CASSPTGTYEQYF. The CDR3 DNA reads TGTGCCAGCAGCCCGACAGGGACCTACGAGCAGTACTTC.

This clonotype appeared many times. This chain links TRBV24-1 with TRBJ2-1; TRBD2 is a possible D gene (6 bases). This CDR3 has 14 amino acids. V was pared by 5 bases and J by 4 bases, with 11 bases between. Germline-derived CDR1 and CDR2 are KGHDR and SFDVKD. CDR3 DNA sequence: TGTGCCACCAGTGTGGGAGGAGAATACAATGAGCAGTTCTTC. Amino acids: CATSVGGEYNEQFF.

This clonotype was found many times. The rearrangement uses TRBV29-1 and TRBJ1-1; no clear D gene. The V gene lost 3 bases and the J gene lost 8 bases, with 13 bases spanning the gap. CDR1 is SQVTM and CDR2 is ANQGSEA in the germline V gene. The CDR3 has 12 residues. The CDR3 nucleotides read TGCAGCGTTGACCAACGGCTCACCGAAGCTTTCTTT. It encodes CSVDQRLTEAFF.

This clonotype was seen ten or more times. CDR3 amino acids: CAWQDRGTEAFF. CDR3 nucleotide sequence: TGTGCCTGGCAGGATCGAGGGACTGAAGCTTTCTTT. The rearrangement links TRBV30 to TRBJ1-1; D is undetermined. V was pared by 5 bases and J by 5 bases, with 12 bases between. The CDR3 totals 12 residues. The V gene's germline CDR1 is GTSNPN and CDR2 SVGIG (reference sequence).

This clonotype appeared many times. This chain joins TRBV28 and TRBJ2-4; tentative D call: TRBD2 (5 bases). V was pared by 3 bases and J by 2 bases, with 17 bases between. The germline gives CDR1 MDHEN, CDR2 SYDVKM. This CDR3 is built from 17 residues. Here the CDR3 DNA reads TGTGCCAGCAGTTTTTATCCGGAGGTTGGGTCCAAAAACATTCAGTACTTC. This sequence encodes CASSFYPEVGSKNIQYF.

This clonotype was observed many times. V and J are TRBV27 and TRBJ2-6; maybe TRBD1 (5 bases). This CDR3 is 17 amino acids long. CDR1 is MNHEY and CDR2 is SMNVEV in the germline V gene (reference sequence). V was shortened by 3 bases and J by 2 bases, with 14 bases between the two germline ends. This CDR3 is CASSLAGIIPGANVLTF. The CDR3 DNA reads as TGTGCCAGCAGTTTGGCAGGGATTATCCCTGGGGCCAACGTCCTGACTTTC.

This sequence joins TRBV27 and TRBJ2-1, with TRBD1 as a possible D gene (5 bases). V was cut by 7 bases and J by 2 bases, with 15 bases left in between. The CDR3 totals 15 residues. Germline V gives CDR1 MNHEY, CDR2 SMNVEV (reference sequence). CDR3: CASKKGQGTYNEQFF. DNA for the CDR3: TGTGCCAGCAAAAAGGGGCAGGGAACCTACAATGAGCAGTTCTTC.